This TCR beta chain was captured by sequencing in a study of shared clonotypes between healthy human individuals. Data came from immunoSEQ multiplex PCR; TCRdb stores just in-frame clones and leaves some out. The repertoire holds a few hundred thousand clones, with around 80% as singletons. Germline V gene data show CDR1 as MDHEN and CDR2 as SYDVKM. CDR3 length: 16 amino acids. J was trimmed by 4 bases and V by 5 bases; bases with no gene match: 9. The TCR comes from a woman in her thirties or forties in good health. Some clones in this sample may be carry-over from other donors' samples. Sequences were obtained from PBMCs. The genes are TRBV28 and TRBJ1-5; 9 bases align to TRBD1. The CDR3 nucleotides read TGTGCCAGCAGTAGCCTGGGACAGGGAGAAAATCAGCCCCAGCATTTT. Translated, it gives CASSSLGQGENQPQHF.